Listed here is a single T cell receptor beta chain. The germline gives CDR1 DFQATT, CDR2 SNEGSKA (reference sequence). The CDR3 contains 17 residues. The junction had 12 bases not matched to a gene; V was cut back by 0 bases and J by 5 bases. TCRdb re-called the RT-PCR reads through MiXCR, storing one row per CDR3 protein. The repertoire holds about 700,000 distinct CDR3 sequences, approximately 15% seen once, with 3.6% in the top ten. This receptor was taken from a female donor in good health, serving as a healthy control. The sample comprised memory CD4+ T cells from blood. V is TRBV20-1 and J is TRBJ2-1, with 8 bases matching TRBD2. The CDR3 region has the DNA TGCAGTGCTAGAGATCCCCCGGGAGGGCCGGGAAACAATGAGCAGTTCTTC. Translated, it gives CSARDPPGGPGNNEQFF.